This T cell receptor (beta chain) comes out of a study of T cell repertoires in cytomegalovirus infection. This CDR3 comprises 17 residues. Between the trimmed V and J ends, which lost 0 bases and 6 bases, there was a span of 15 bases. CDR1 is LGHNA, CDR2 YSLEER, per germline. This clonotype was counted many times. TCRdb recomputed calls from the reads with MiXCR, one row per CDR3 protein. The sample has some 320,000 distinct CDR3 sequences; over 7.5% are singletons. The sequenced sample was PBMCs. The V and J genes are TRBV4-3 and TRBJ1-6; D not resolved. The receptor comes from a human donor in good health (CMV status not recorded). Some clones in this sample may be carry-over from other donors' samples. This chain's CDR3 is CASSQDRGPGINSPLHF. In DNA, the CDR3 is TGCGCCAGCAGCCAAGATCGAGGTCCGGGGATTAATTCACCCCTCCACTTT.